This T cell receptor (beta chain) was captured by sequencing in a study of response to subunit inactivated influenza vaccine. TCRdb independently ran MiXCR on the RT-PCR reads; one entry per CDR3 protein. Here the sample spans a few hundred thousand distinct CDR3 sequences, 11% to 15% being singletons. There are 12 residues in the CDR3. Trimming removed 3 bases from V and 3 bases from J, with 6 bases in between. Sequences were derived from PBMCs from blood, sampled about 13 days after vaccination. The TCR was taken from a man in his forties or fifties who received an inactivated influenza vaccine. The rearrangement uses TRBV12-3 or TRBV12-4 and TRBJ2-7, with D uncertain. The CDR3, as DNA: TGTGCCAGCAGTTTTACAGTCTACGAGCAGTACTTC. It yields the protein CASSFTVYEQYF.